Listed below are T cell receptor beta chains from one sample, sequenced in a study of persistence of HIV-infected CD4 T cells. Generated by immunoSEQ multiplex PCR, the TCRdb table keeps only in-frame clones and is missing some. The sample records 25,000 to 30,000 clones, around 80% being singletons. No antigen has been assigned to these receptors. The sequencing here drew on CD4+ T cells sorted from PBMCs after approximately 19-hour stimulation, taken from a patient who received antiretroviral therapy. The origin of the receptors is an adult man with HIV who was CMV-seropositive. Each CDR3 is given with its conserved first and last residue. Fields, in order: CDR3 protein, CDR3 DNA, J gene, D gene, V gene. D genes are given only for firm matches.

CASSFRGRGGYTF | TGTGCCAGCAGCTTCAGGGGGCGAGGAGGCTACACCTTC | TRBJ1-2 | TRBD1 | TRBV7-2
CASSSGQVTEAFF | TGTGCCAGCTCATCAGGGCAGGTCACTGAAGCTTTCTTT | TRBJ1-1 | NA | TRBV18
CASTDPGHGETQYF | TGCGCCAGCACCGATCCGGGACACGGGGAGACCCAGTACTTC | TRBJ2-5 | NA | TRBV10-2
CASSPRQGRVNNSPLHF | TGTGCCAGCAGCCCACGACAGGGGAGGGTGAATAATTCACCCCTCCACTTT | TRBJ1-6 | TRBD1 | TRBV13
CASRTANSGNTIYF | TGTGCCAGCAGAACAGCCAACTCTGGAAACACCATATATTTT | TRBJ1-3 | NA | TRBV2
CASSVKGLNTQYF | TGTGCCAGCAGCGTAAAGGGACTTAATACGCAGTATTTT | TRBJ2-3 | NA | TRBV9
CASSYSGPRYF | TGTGCCAGCAGTTATTCGGGGCCGCGGTACTTC | TRBJ2-7 | NA | TRBV12-3/TRBV12-4
CASSLGDGDNEQFF | TGCGCCAGCAGCTTAGGGGATGGTGACAATGAGCAGTTCTTC | TRBJ2-1 | NA | TRBV5-1
CASSRRADPTDTQYF | TGTGCCAGTAGTAGACGAGCGGATCCCACAGATACGCAGTATTTT | TRBJ2-3 | NA | TRBV19
CASSYGAGDTQYF | TGCGCCAGCAGCTACGGCGCCGGAGATACGCAGTATTTT | TRBJ2-3 | NA | TRBV5-1
CSATALTEQYF | TGCAGTGCTACCGCCCTAACCGAGCAGTACTTC | TRBJ2-7 | NA | TRBV20-1
CASSWTSGGPSSYNEQFF | TGTGCCAGCAGCTGGACTAGCGGGGGGCCAAGCTCCTACAATGAGCAGTTCTTC | TRBJ2-1 | TRBD2 | TRBV4-2